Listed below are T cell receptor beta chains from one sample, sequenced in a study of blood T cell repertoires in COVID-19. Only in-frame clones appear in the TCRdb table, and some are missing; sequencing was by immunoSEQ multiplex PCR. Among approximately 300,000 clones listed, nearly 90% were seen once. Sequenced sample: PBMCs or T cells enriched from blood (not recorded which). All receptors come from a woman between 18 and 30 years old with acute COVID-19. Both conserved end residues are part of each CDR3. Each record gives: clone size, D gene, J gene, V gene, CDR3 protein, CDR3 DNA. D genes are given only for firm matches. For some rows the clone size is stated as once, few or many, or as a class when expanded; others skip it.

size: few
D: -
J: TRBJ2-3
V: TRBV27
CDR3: CASSLTQVTDTQYF
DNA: TGTGCCAGCAGTTTAACCCAGGTCACAGATACGCAGTATTTT

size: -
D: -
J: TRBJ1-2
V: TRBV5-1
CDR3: CASSLAEEGNGYTF
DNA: TGCGCCAGCAGCTTGGCCGAGGAGGGGAATGGCTACACCTTC

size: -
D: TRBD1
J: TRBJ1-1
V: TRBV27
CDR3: CASSLETGGGTEAFF
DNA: TGTGCCAGCAGTCTAGAGACAGGGGGCGGCACTGAAGCTTTCTTT

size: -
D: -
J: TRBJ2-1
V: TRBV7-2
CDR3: CASSKDRGNEQFF
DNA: TGTGCCAGCTCTAAGGACCGAGGGAATGAGCAGTTCTTC

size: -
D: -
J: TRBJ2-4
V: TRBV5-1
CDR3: CASSPGGPDNIQYF
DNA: TGCGCCAGCAGCCCCGGGGGTCCGGATAACATTCAGTACTTC

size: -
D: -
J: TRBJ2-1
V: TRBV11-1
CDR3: CASSLVIEQFF
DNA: TGTGCCAGCAGCTTAGTTATTGAGCAGTTCTTC

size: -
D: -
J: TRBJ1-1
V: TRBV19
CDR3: CASHVRGTEAFF
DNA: TGTGCCAGTCACGTACGGGGCACTGAAGCTTTCTTT

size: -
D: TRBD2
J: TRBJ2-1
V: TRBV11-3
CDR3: CASSLGLAGAGEQFF
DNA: TGTGCCAGCAGCTTAGGACTAGCGGGAGCGGGTGAGCAGTTCTTC

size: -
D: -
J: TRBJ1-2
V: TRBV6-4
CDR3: CASSAGANNYGYTF
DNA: TGTGCCAGCAGTGCAGGGGCCAATAACTATGGCTACACCTTC

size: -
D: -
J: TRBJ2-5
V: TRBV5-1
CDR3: CASSLAGRGGGETQYF
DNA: TGCGCCAGCAGCTTGGCCGGCCGGGGAGGTGGAGAGACCCAGTACTTC

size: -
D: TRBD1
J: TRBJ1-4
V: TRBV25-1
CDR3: CASSELVGQPNEKLFF
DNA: TGTGCCAGCAGTGAATTAGTGGGACAGCCTAATGAAAAACTGTTTTTT

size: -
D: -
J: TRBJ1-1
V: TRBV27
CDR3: CASSFSGQGRTEAFF
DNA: TGTGCCAGCAGTTTTTCAGGGCAGGGAAGGACTGAAGCTTTCTTT

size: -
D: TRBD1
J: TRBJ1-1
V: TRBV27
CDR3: CASSARTGGTEAFF
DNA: TGTGCCAGCAGTGCTCGGACAGGGGGCACTGAAGCTTTCTTT

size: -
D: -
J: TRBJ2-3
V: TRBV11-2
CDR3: CASSLDSHHTQYF
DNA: TGTGCCAGCAGCCTAGACTCACACCATACGCAGTATTTT

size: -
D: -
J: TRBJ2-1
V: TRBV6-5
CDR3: CASSQDRSSYNEQFF
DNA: TGTGCCAGCAGCCAAGACAGATCGTCCTACAATGAGCAGTTCTTC

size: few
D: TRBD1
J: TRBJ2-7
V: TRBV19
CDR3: CASEGQGTGEQYF
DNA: TGTGCCAGTGAGGGACAGGGGACGGGCGAGCAGTACTTC

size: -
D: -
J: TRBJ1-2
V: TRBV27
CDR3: CASSLSTGVGSGYTF
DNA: TGTGCCAGCAGTTTATCAACAGGCGTAGGGTCTGGCTACACCTTC